The 22 T cell receptor beta chains below come from one sample, sequenced in a study of blood T cell repertoires in COVID-19. Clones were read by immunoSEQ multiplex PCR, and TCRdb kept only the in-frame ones, dropping some. The sample holds 110,000 or so clones; 90% are singletons and the top ten take 1.1%. The sequencing sample was made of peripheral blood. The receptors shown here come from a human donor in a cohort sampled during active COVID-19.

The chain employs TRBV19 and TRBJ1-6; TRBD1 agrees at 9 bases. J was trimmed by 0 bases and V by 6 bases; bases with no gene match: 9. In germline, CDR1 is LNHDA, CDR2 SQIVND (reference sequence). The CDR3 length is 18 residues. The DNA of the CDR3 is TGTGCCAGTAGGGACACCGGGACAGGGAGCTCCTATAATTCACCCCTCCACTTT. It encodes CASRDTGTGSSYNSPLHF.

The gene calls are TRBV5-5 and TRBJ1-2; TRBD1 matches at 8 bases. CDR1 is SGHKS, CDR2 YYEKEE, per germline (reference sequence). The CDR3 length is 16 residues. With 4 bases clipped from V and 2 bases from J, the junction kept 10 bases outside the gene matches. In DNA form, the CDR3 reads TGTGCCAGCAGCCCATCCGGGACAGGAATAAACTATGGCTACACCTTC. Residues: CASSPSGTGINYGYTF.

This clone was seen a single time. The chain joins TRBV27 to TRBJ2-1; 11 bases agree with TRBD2. Germline CDR1 reads MNHEY; CDR2 reads SMNVEV (reference sequence). V was pared by 6 bases and J by 10 bases, with 5 bases of the junction left unmatched. The CDR3 runs 13 residues. The DNA of the CDR3 is TGTGCCAGCAGCCTGGGACTAGCGGTCGAGCAGTTCTTC. Its protein product is CASSLGLAVEQFF.

The chain carries TRBV27 and TRBJ2-4, with TRBD2 as a possible D gene (6 bases). Germline lookup yields CDR1 MNHEY and CDR2 SMNVEV (reference sequence). The CDR3 is made up of 15 amino acids. V gave up 4 bases and J gave up 0 bases, with 10 bases separating them. The CDR3 is CASSSVAVAKNIQYF. The DNA for the CDR3 is TGTGCCAGCAGTTCCGTAGCGGTAGCCAAAAACATTCAGTACTTC.

This rearrangement joins TRBV11-2 to TRBJ2-7; D may be TRBD1 (6 bases). With 0 bases removed from V and 0 bases from J, the gap between germline ends came to 9 bases. The CDR3 is 15 amino acids. The germline V gene has CDR1 SGHAT and CDR2 FQNNGV. The CDR3 nucleotides read TGTGCCAGCAGCTTAGATCTAGGGGGCTCCTACGAGCAGTACTTC. Translation gives CASSLDLGGSYEQYF.

CDR3 sequence reads: CASSVSSGLQETQYF. In DNA form, the CDR3 reads TGTGCCAGCAGCGTATCTAGCGGTTTGCAAGAGACCCAGTACTTC. The chain is built from TRBV9 and TRBJ2-5, with 7 bases identical to TRBD2. J gave up 2 bases and V 1 base, and 5 bases lay outside the gene matches. The CDR3 runs 15 residues. Germline lookup yields CDR1 SGDLS and CDR2 YYNGEE.

The CDR3 sequence is CSASRSGGGTEAFF. Written as DNA, the CDR3 is TGCAGTGCTAGTCGGTCCGGGGGTGGGACTGAAGCTTTCTTT. This chain connects TRBV20-1 to TRBJ1-1, with a tentative D call TRBD1 (5 bases). The V end was cut by 3 bases, the J end by 5 bases, with 16 bases between. Germline lookup yields CDR1 DFQATT and CDR2 SNEGSKA (reference sequence). There are 14 residues in the CDR3.

This clone showed up just a few times. The chain employs TRBV6-2 or TRBV6-3 and TRBJ2-2; possible D gene TRBD2, 6 bases. Trimming cost V 5 bases and J 1 base, with 11 bases left between them. The germline gives CDR1 MNHEY, CDR2 SVGEGT. This CDR3 is 15 amino acids long. The CDR3 region is CASSPPGGNTGELFF. The CDR3 DNA reads TGTGCCAGCAGTCCCCCCGGGGGGAACACCGGGGAGCTGTTTTTT.

The J gene is TRBJ2-1, the V gene TRBV28; TRBD1 might be the D (5 bases). The CDR3 loop spans 15 amino acids. V dropped 6 bases and J dropped 7 bases, with 19 bases sitting between them. Germline-derived CDR1 and CDR2 are MDHEN and SYDVKM. CDR3 sequence: CASSNQGFLGNEQFF. CDR3 DNA: TGTGCCAGCAGCAACCAGGGATTTTTGGGAAATGAGCAGTTCTTC.

A single count supports this clone. The chain joins TRBV18 to TRBJ2-1; 8 nucleotides agree with TRBD1. V lost 3 bases, J lost 16 bases, and 5 bases stayed unmatched. This CDR3 region has 11 residues. Germline CDR1 reads KGHSH; CDR2 reads LQKENI. As DNA, the CDR3 is TGTGCCAGCTCACCCCAGGACAGGGCCTTCTTC. Translation gives CASSPQDRAFF.

The chain couples TRBV4-2 to TRBJ2-1; the match to TRBD2 covers 12 bases. J lost 8 bases, V lost 0 bases, and 5 bases had no gene match. Germline assignment: CDR1 LGHNA and CDR2 YNFKEQ. This CDR3 comprises 16 residues. The CDR3 loop is CASSQEGGLAGHEQFF. The CDR3 nucleotides are TGTGCCAGCAGCCAAGAAGGGGGACTAGCGGGCCATGAGCAGTTCTTC.

The chain uses TRBV20-1 and TRBJ1-2; no definite D call. The V gene lost 6 bases and the J gene lost 4 bases, with 21 bases spanning the gap. Germline V gives CDR1 DFQATT, CDR2 SNEGSKA (reference sequence). There are 15 residues in the CDR3. The CDR3 bases are TGCAGTGCCAGTCACCCGGGAAGGCCGAGCTATGGCTACACCTTC. This gives the protein CSASHPGRPSYGYTF.

The chain employs TRBV5-1 and TRBJ2-1; TRBD2 agrees at 8 bases. This CDR3 comprises 17 residues. J gave up 8 bases and V 1 base, and 14 bases lay outside the gene matches. Germline CDR1 SGHRS, CDR2 YFSETQ. The CDR3 sequence: CASSLIAMSGSGHEQFF. CDR3 sequence (DNA): TGCGCCAGCAGCTTGATTGCGATGAGCGGGAGTGGTCATGAGCAGTTCTTC.

This sequence joins TRBV7-2 and TRBJ2-1; D may be TRBD2 (7 bases). Germline V gene sequence: CDR1 SGHTA, CDR2 FQGNSA. This CDR3 region has 16 residues. V lost 3 bases and J 10 bases, leaving 22 bases between the germline ends. CDR3 sequence (DNA): TGTGCCAGCAGCTTGGGTGGGGGGGCACGTCGTAGAGAGCAGTTCTTC. This sequence encodes CASSLGGGARRREQFF.

This chain uses TRBV2 with TRBJ2-1; unclear D gene. Per the germline V gene, CDR1 is SNHLY and CDR2 is FYNNEI. V lost 7 bases to trimming and J lost 5 bases, with 3 bases between them. The CDR3 contains 10 residues. The CDR3 sequence is CASTDNEQFF. The CDR3, as DNA: TGTGCCAGCACGGACAATGAGCAGTTCTTC.

This sequence joins TRBV6-5 and TRBJ2-7; D is unclear. In germline, CDR1 is MNHEY, CDR2 SVGAGI. The ends were cut back, 2 bases at V and 6 bases at J, with 20 bases in the middle. There are 16 residues in the CDR3. CDR3 loop: CASSYPQWLEDGEQYF. CDR3 DNA: TGTGCCAGCAGTTACCCCCAGTGGCTAGAAGATGGCGAGCAGTACTTC.

The chain is built from TRBV2 and TRBJ1-6; TRBD1 is a possible D gene (5 bases). The germline gives CDR1 SNHLY, CDR2 FYNNEI. V shed 6 bases and J shed 9 bases, with 6 bases lying between them. This CDR3 has 11 residues. The DNA of the CDR3 is TGTGCCAGCAGCGGGGGTTCACCCCTCCACTTT. As protein: CASSGGSPLHF.

The genes are TRBV7-2 and TRBJ2-5; D is ambiguous. Germline assignment: CDR1 SGHTA and CDR2 FQGNSA. V was trimmed by 5 bases and J by 2 bases, leaving 9 bases between them. The CDR3 sequence is 13 residues long. The CDR3 loop is CASSRQKQETQYF. The CDR3 coding sequence is TGTGCCAGCAGCCGACAAAAACAAGAGACCCAGTACTTC.

This clone was detected only once. This chain joins TRBV21-1 and TRBJ1-2; TRBD1 is the table's D call, not checked against the DNA. TRBV21-1 is given as a pseudogene. CDR3 length: 13 residues. CDR3 sequence reads: CASSKFEGAGYTF. In nucleotides, the CDR3 is TGTGCCAGCAGCAAATTCGAAGGGGCTGGCTACACCTTC.

The rearrangement joins TRBV25-1 to TRBJ2-5, with TRBD1 as a possible D gene (6 bases). Trimming removed 2 bases from V and 5 bases from J, with 24 bases in between. Germline-derived CDR1 and CDR2 are MGHDK and SYGVNS. The CDR3 length is 18 residues. This CDR3 reads CASSEGSHRGGKAETQYF. The CDR3 region has the DNA TGTGCCAGCAGTGAAGGGAGCCACCGAGGGGGAAAGGCGGAGACCCAGTACTTC.

The V call is TRBV5-5, the J call TRBJ1-1; D gene uncertain. The V and J ends lost 9 bases and 3 bases respectively, with 15 bases between them. Germline loops: CDR1 SGHKS, CDR2 YYEKEE (reference sequence). The CDR3 has 13 residues. DNA of the CDR3: TGTGCCACCTGTTTGTCGGTCGACACTGAAGCTTTCTTT. Its protein product is CATCLSVDTEAFF. Full variable domain (outside the CDR3, taken from reference TRBV5-5 and TRBJ1-1): DAGVTQSPTHLIKTRGQQVTLRCSPISGHKSVSWYQQVLGQGPQFIFQYYEKEERGRGNFPDRFSARQFPNYSSELNVNALLLGDSALYLCATCLSVDTEAFFGQGTRLTVV.

Written as DNA, the CDR3 is TGTGCCAGCAGCTTAGGAGTGGTACAGAAGGTTAACTATGGCTACACCTTC. Translating it yields CASSLGVVQKVNYGYTF. The chain is built from TRBV7-8 and TRBJ1-2, with no clear D. Deletions cut 1 base from V and 1 base from J, with 16 bases between. The CDR3 has 17 amino acids. Germline V gives CDR1 SGHVS, CDR2 FQNEAQ.